These 16 T cell receptor beta chains originate from one sample sequenced in a study of T cells in Graves' hyperthyroidism and ophthalmopathy. Amplified TCR beta CDR3 regions came from RNA transcripts. The TCR CDR3 was amplified in a first-round RT-PCR using the HTBI primer set. TCRdb redid the calling of the multiplex PCR reads with MiXCR, one entry per CDR3 protein. The sample shows 300,000 to 350,000 distinct CDR3 sequences, more than 11% of them seen only once. Sample: blood. These receptors were obtained from a woman aged 30 to 39 with Graves' hyperthyroidism.

V and J are TRBV5-5 and TRBJ2-7; D is undetermined. From germline, CDR1 is SGHKS and CDR2 YYEKEE (reference sequence). The V end lost 0 bases, the J end lost 2 bases, and 9 bases lay between the germline ends. This CDR3 is 14 amino acids long. The CDR3 sequence: CASSLGDHPYEQYF. The CDR3, as DNA: TGTGCCAGCAGCTTGGGCGACCACCCCTACGAGCAGTACTTC.

The J gene is TRBJ2-1, the V gene TRBV7-9, with 15 bases lining up with TRBD2. The germline V gene has CDR1 SEHNR and CDR2 FQNEAQ (reference sequence). The CDR3 length is 15 residues. V shed 5 bases, J shed 8 bases, and the junction held 4 bases outside the gene matches. CDR3 in amino acids: CASSPGLAGGDEQFF. The CDR3 bases are TGTGCCAGCAGCCCAGGACTAGCGGGAGGGGATGAGCAGTTCTTC.

At least ten counts were recorded for this clonotype. The rearrangement links TRBV20-1 to TRBJ2-7; tentative D call: TRBD1 (5 bases). Trimming removed 3 bases from V and 3 bases from J, with 21 bases in between. The CDR3 has 16 amino acids. Germline assignment: CDR1 DFQATT and CDR2 SNEGSKA (reference sequence). CDR3 amino acids: CSARDNRLSPGYEQYF. DNA of the CDR3: TGCAGTGCTAGGGATAACAGGTTGTCCCCGGGCTACGAGCAGTACTTC.

This chain uses TRBV5-5 with TRBJ1-4, with D possibly matching TRBD1 (5 bases). The CDR3 runs to 16 residues. In germline, CDR1 is SGHKS, CDR2 YYEKEE (reference sequence). V was trimmed by 0 bases and J by 8 bases, leaving 17 bases between them. As DNA, the CDR3 is TGTGCCAGCAGCTTGGCCCCGCAGGGCGGGGAAGAAAAACTGTTTTTT. Translating it yields CASSLAPQGGEEKLFF.

This clonotype was seen at least ten times. This chain links TRBV28 with TRBJ2-5, with D uncertain. CDR3 length equals 15 residues. Trimming stripped 10 bases from V and 2 bases from J, with 20 bases between. In germline, CDR1 is MDHEN, CDR2 SYDVKM. This chain's CDR3 is CAINSPIGSQETQYF. The CDR3 DNA sequence: TGTGCCATCAACTCTCCTATAGGGTCGCAAGAGACCCAGTACTTC.

This clonotype has more than one count but fewer than ten. The chain uses TRBV20-1 and TRBJ2-1; 12 bases agree with TRBD2. Trimming removed 3 bases from V and 7 bases from J; junction bases left unmatched: 28. CDR3 length: 22 residues. Germline loops: CDR1 DFQATT, CDR2 SNEGSKA (reference sequence). This CDR3 reads CSASLFLAGGEARPVLLNEQFF. CDR3 in DNA: TGCAGTGCTAGTTTATTCCTAGCGGGGGGGGAGGCCCGCCCTGTCTTACTTAATGAGCAGTTCTTC.

This clonotype was counted many times. This chain links TRBV6-1 with TRBJ2-3; the D gene is possibly TRBD2 (6 bases). This CDR3 has 15 amino acids. In germline, CDR1 is MNHNS, CDR2 SASEGT. The ends were cut back, 6 bases at V and 0 bases at J, with 13 bases in the middle. CDR3: CASSQRASSTDTQYF. CDR3 sequence (DNA): TGTGCCAGCAGCCAGCGGGCTTCTAGCACAGATACGCAGTATTTT.

Many counts were recorded for this clonotype. This chain connects TRBV20-1 to TRBJ2-7; no firm D call. Trimming shortened V by 2 bases and J by 2 bases, and 10 bases separated the two germline ends. Germline-derived CDR1 and CDR2 are DFQATT and SNEGSKA (reference sequence). This CDR3 is built from 13 residues. The CDR3 here is CSARWAVTYEQYF. The CDR3 coding sequence is TGCAGTGCTAGATGGGCAGTTACCTACGAGCAGTACTTC.

This clonotype was seen many times. J is TRBJ2-7 and V is TRBV28; TRBD1 matches at 7 bases. J was trimmed by 5 bases and V by 5 bases; bases with no gene match: 9. The CDR3 extends over 14 amino acids. Germline CDR1 reads MDHEN; CDR2 reads SYDVKM. CDR3: CASSTTTGDDEQYF. CDR3 in DNA: TGTGCCAGCAGTACGACCACAGGGGATGACGAGCAGTACTTC.

The table lists this clonotype with many counts. The rearrangement joins TRBV7-2 to TRBJ2-1; 8 nucleotides agree with TRBD2. The germline CDR1 and CDR2 sequences are SGHTA and FQGNSA. CDR3 length: 15 residues. The V segment lost 5 bases and the J segment 4 bases; nucleotides outside the gene matches: 7. The chain's CDR3 is CASSAKSGRYNEQFF. CDR3 DNA: TGTGCCAGCAGCGCAAAAAGCGGGAGATACAATGAGCAGTTCTTC.

The chain combines TRBV7-9 with TRBJ2-7; perhaps TRBD2 as D (5 bases). From germline, CDR1 is SEHNR and CDR2 FQNEAQ (reference sequence). The germline V and J ends were trimmed by 4 bases and 9 bases, with 13 bases remaining between them. CDR3 length equals 12 residues. CDR3 sequence reads: CASSSGGLGQYF. The CDR3 region has the DNA TGTGCCAGCAGCTCCGGCGGACTTGGGCAGTACTTC.

In its sample, this clonotype was seen many times. J is TRBJ2-2 and V is TRBV29-1, with TRBD2 matching 7 bases. From germline, CDR1 is SQVTM and CDR2 ANQGSEA. V lost 3 bases to trimming and J lost 7 bases; unmatched junction nucleotides: 5. The length of the CDR3 is 13 residues. CDR3 DNA: TGCAGCGTTGATCCCAGGGAGGGCGGGGAGCTGTTTTTT. This translates into CSVDPREGGELFF.

This clonotype has ten or more counts. This rearrangement joins TRBV29-1 to TRBJ1-1; possibly TRBD1 for D (5 bases). The germline V gene encodes CDR1 SQVTM and CDR2 ANQGSEA. The CDR3 contains 12 residues. The V gene lost 5 bases and the J gene lost 10 bases, with 17 bases spanning the gap. The CDR3 sequence: CSVLPGDDVAFF. The CDR3 bases are TGCAGCGTTCTGCCGGGGGATGATGTAGCTTTCTTT.

The genes are TRBV3-1 and TRBJ2-2; 7 bases are shared with TRBD2. The J segment lost 3 bases and the V segment lost 3 bases, leaving 4 bases of the junction unmatched. The CDR3 extends over 15 amino acids. From germline, CDR1 is LGHDT and CDR2 YNNKEL (reference sequence). CDR3 sequence reads: CASSQGRVDTGELFF. DNA of the CDR3: TGTGCCAGCAGCCAGGGGAGGGTGGACACCGGGGAGCTGTTTTTT.

The J gene is TRBJ2-1, the V gene TRBV27; D may correspond to TRBD1 or TRBD2 (6 bases each). V was pared by 2 bases and J by 4 bases, with 12 bases between. CDR3 size: 15 residues. Germline loops: CDR1 MNHEY, CDR2 SMNVEV (reference sequence). The chain's CDR3 is CASSLEGGLYNEQFF. CDR3 nucleotide sequence: TGTGCCAGCAGTTTAGAGGGGGGTTTATACAATGAGCAGTTCTTC.

This clonotype appeared many times. This chain connects TRBV20-1 to TRBJ2-3; either TRBD1 or TRBD2 may fit D (5 bases each). The CDR3 length is 13 residues. With 6 bases removed from V and 6 bases from J, the gap between germline ends came to 16 bases. Germline V gives CDR1 DFQATT, CDR2 SNEGSKA (reference sequence). The CDR3: CSAIGTLGDTQYF. CDR3 coding DNA: TGCAGTGCCATCGGGACCCTCGGGGATACGCAGTATTTT.